The following is a TCR beta chain sequence with its context. Its antigen is as yet unknown. This sample stems from a study of blood T cells in healthy people across ages. General observations from the study: It was not known whether donors were CMV positive (a possible confounder of expanded clonotype changes). Higher diversity, along with more naive CD4+ cells, distinguished long-lived donors from aged donors. In older individuals, TCR beta diversity per million T cells was lower, falling roughly linearly with age.

It was with a sample-barcoded 5' primer and a J-beta primer mix that a second PCR of roughly 7 to 12 cycles was run. Each of the samples gave a minimum of 2.5 million paired-end reads that contained CDR3. TCRdb re-called the 5' RACE reads with MiXCR, one entry per CDR3 protein. The repertoire includes about 590,000 distinct CDR3 sequences, approximately 30% of them detected once, and 15% to 19% sits in the top ten. The CDR3 totals 14 residues. CDR1 and CDR2 (germline): DFQATT, SNEGSKA (reference sequence). The sequence was obtained from a woman aged 80 or over in good health. Sequencing input: blood. This rearrangement joins TRBV20-1 to TRBJ2-7; TRBD1 or TRBD2 may be the D gene (5 bases each). TRBJ2-5 explains the end of the DNA better; the J call may be wrong. CDR3 nucleotide sequence: TGCAGTGCTCAACCGGGACCCAGGTTTGAGACCCAGTACTTC. Translation gives CSAQPGPRFETQYF.